This passage covers 32 T cell receptor beta chains from one sample sequenced in a study of T cell responses to AZD1222 COVID-19 vaccine. The data were produced by immunoSEQ multiplex PCR, yet TCRdb's version contains in-frame clones alone and is incomplete. The table has tens of thousands of clones, about 89% seen once. The sequenced sample was peripheral blood, obtained 28 days after the second AZD1222 dose. The receptors were gathered from an adult who received the AZD1222 COVID-19 vaccine.

This chain connects TRBV5-8 to TRBJ2-7; D possibly matches TRBD1 or TRBD2 (5 bases each). Looked up from germline, CDR1 is SGHTS and CDR2 is YDEGEE. Trimming removed 4 bases at V and 0 bases at J, with 14 bases between. The CDR3 runs 15 residues. CDR3 loop: CASSPRQRSSYEQYF. CDR3 sequence (DNA): TGTGCCAGCAGCCCGCGACAGCGGTCCTCCTACGAGCAGTACTTC.

The J gene is TRBJ1-4, the V gene TRBV18, with D unresolved. The CDR3 is 12 amino acids. Between the trimmed V and J ends, which lost 3 bases and 7 bases, there was a span of 6 bases. Germline V lookup: CDR1 KGHSH, CDR2 LQKENI. CDR3 amino acids: CASSPRGEKLFF. DNA for the CDR3: TGTGCCAGCTCACCTCGCGGTGAAAAACTGTTTTTT.

The V and J genes are TRBV7-3 and TRBJ1-2, with a possible D match to TRBD1 (5 bases). With 5 bases removed from V and 4 bases from J, the gap between germline ends came to 14 bases. Per germline, CDR1 SGHTA and CDR2 FQGTGA. The CDR3 runs 14 residues. The CDR3 is CASSPGGTTYGYTF. CDR3 sequence (DNA): TGTGCCAGCAGCCCTGGAGGGACCACCTATGGCTACACCTTC.

The rearrangement joins TRBV5-1 to TRBJ1-2, with TRBD1 matching over 7 bases. Germline V gene data show CDR1 as SGHRS and CDR2 as YFSETQ. This CDR3 has 14 amino acids. V was pared by 0 bases and J by 6 bases, with 5 bases of the junction left unmatched. The CDR3 nucleotides read TGCGCCAGCAGCTTGGTAGGGGGCGTCAATGGCTACACCTTC. This gives the protein CASSLVGGVNGYTF.

This CDR3 reads CASSYGGGGVAQHF. DNA for the CDR3: TGTGCCAGCAGTTACGGGGGTGGAGGGGTAGCCCAGCATTTT. The rearrangement uses TRBV6-2 or TRBV6-3 and TRBJ1-5; possibly TRBD1 for D (5 bases). The germline V gene encodes CDR1 MNHEY and CDR2 SVGEGT. This CDR3 contains 14 residues. Trimming removed 2 bases from V and 11 bases from J, with 16 bases in between.

The gene calls are TRBV18 and TRBJ2-2, with a weak D call TRBD2 (6 bases). Deletions cut 5 bases from V and 5 bases from J, with 12 bases between. Germline CDR1 is KGHSH and CDR2 is LQKENI. This CDR3 is 14 amino acids long. The CDR3 loop reads CASSAKGRTGELFF. In DNA form, the CDR3 reads TGTGCCAGCTCAGCGAAAGGGAGGACCGGGGAGCTGTTTTTT.

V usage is TRBV18 and J usage is TRBJ1-4; unclear D gene. V was pared by 4 bases and J by 5 bases, with 14 bases between. This CDR3 spans 15 amino acids. Germline V gene sequence: CDR1 KGHSH, CDR2 LQKENI. CDR3: CASSLATSPNEKLFF. CDR3 in DNA: TGTGCCAGCTCACTAGCGACAAGCCCGAATGAAAAACTGTTTTTT.

The V and J genes are TRBV5-1 and TRBJ2-1; the D gene is possibly TRBD1 (5 bases). The germline V gene has CDR1 SGHRS and CDR2 YFSETQ. Trimming pared 0 bases from V and 7 bases from J, leaving 14 bases between. The CDR3 spans 15 residues. The CDR3 loop reads CASSLVSRARNEQFF. DNA for the CDR3: TGCGCCAGCAGCTTGGTAAGCAGGGCAAGGAATGAGCAGTTCTTC. The whole variable domain, remainder taken from reference TRBV5-1 and TRBJ2-1, is KAGVTQTPRYLIKTRGQQVTLSCSPISGHRSVSWYQQTPGQGLQFLFEYFSETQRNKGNFPGRFSGRQFSNSRSEMNVSTLELGDSALYLCASSLVSRARNEQFFGPGTRLTVL.

This chain uses TRBV7-7 with TRBJ2-5; 7 bases fit TRBD1. V was clipped by 5 bases and J by 1 base; unmatched bases: 10. CDR3 size: 16 residues. Germline V gives CDR1 SSHAT, CDR2 FNYEAQ (reference sequence). CDR3: CASSQRQGTGQETQYF. Written as DNA, the CDR3 is TGTGCCAGCAGCCAAAGACAGGGAACGGGCCAAGAGACCCAGTACTTC.

The V gene is TRBV2, the J gene TRBJ1-1, with D hard to call. The CDR3 covers 14 residues. Germline loops: CDR1 SNHLY, CDR2 FYNNEI. Between the trimmed V and J ends, which lost 6 bases and 1 base, there was a span of 12 bases. CDR3 bases: TGTGCCAGCAGATCTAGACCCGAGAACACTGAAGCTTTCTTT. It specifies CASRSRPENTEAFF. The entire variable domain, with the rest obtained from reference TRBV2 and TRBJ1-1, is as follows: EPEVTQTPSHQVTQMGQEVILRCVPISNHLYFYWYRQILGQKVEFLVSFYNNEISEKSEIFDDQFSVERPDGSNFTLKIRSTKLEDSAMYFCASRSRPENTEAFFGQGTRLTVV.

V and J are TRBV7-9 and TRBJ1-1; no definite D call. CDR3 length: 12 amino acids. V dropped 1 base and J dropped 7 bases, with 7 bases sitting between them. Germline lookup yields CDR1 SEHNR and CDR2 FQNEAQ (reference sequence). This chain's CDR3 is CASSLGGFEAFF. In DNA, the CDR3 is TGTGCCAGCAGCTTAGGGGGTTTTGAAGCTTTCTTT.

The chain has TRBV7-6 and TRBJ1-3; tentative D call: TRBD1 (6 bases). CDR1 and CDR2 (germline): SGHVS, FNYEAQ. CDR3 length equals 18 residues. V was cut by 1 base and J by 0 bases, with 16 bases left in between. For the CDR3, the DNA is TGTGCCAGCAGCTTAGAAGGGGGAGCGGGCCTCTCTGGAAACACCATATATTTT. It codes for CASSLEGGAGLSGNTIYF.

The V and J genes are TRBV7-2 and TRBJ1-3, with 7 nucleotides matching TRBD1. V shed 4 bases, J shed 4 bases, and the junction held 7 bases outside the gene matches. The CDR3 runs 15 residues. Germline V CDR1 and CDR2: SGHTA, FQGNSA. In nucleotides, the CDR3 is TGTGCCAGCAGCTACGACAGGGCGGCAGGAAACACCATATATTTT. Protein: CASSYDRAAGNTIYF.

The chain joins TRBV6-2 or TRBV6-3 to TRBJ2-1; 9 nucleotides match TRBD2. V gave up 0 bases and J gave up 7 bases; unmatched junction bases: 4. The germline gives CDR1 MNHEY, CDR2 SVGEGT. This CDR3 region has 15 residues. The CDR3 sequence: CASSYSAGGQNEQFF. The CDR3 region has the DNA TGTGCCAGCAGTTACTCCGCGGGGGGGCAGAATGAGCAGTTCTTC.

The chain uses TRBV6-5 and TRBJ2-2, with TRBD1 matching over 8 bases. The CDR3 totals 13 residues. V shed 10 bases and J 2 bases; nucleotides not matched to a gene: 3. The V gene's germline CDR1 is MNHEY and CDR2 SVGAGI. CDR3 nucleotide sequence: TGTGCCACGACAGGGGCCAACACCGGGGAGCTGTTTTTT. This codes for CATTGANTGELFF.

The table lists this clone with a few counts. The CDR3 sequence is CASSQVGSTGELFF. The DNA of the CDR3 is TGCGCCAGCAGCCAAGTCGGGTCCACCGGGGAGCTGTTTTTT. The chain combines TRBV4-1 with TRBJ2-2; the D is unclear. Trimming removed 1 base at V and 4 bases at J, with 7 bases between. There are 14 residues in the CDR3. Germline V gene lookup returns CDR1 MGHRA and CDR2 YSYEKL.

The rearrangement links TRBV19 to TRBJ2-7, with 7 bases matching TRBD1. The CDR3 extends over 14 amino acids. Germline V gene data show CDR1 as LNHDA and CDR2 as SQIVND (reference sequence). V lost 5 bases and J lost 2; bases outside the gene matches: 6. Here the CDR3 reads CASSVQGVTYEQYF. The CDR3 DNA reads as TGTGCCAGTAGTGTTCAGGGGGTAACCTACGAGCAGTACTTC.

This sequence joins TRBV6-6 and TRBJ2-2; possibly TRBD1 for D (5 bases). V lost 2 bases and J 3 bases, leaving 10 bases between the germline ends. Germline CDR1 MNHNY, CDR2 SVGAGI (reference sequence). The CDR3 has 15 amino acids. CDR3 DNA sequence: TGTGCCAGCAGTTACGGGGCCTCATACACCGGGGAGCTGTTTTTT. Its translation is CASSYGASYTGELFF.

The CDR3 protein is CASSFLGGGTGVFYGYTF. The CDR3, as DNA: TGTGCCAGCAGCTTCCTGGGGGGCGGGACAGGGGTTTTCTATGGCTACACCTTC. The chain joins TRBV11-3 to TRBJ1-2, with 10 bases identical to TRBD1. The CDR3 spans 18 residues. CDR1 is SGHNT, CDR2 YENEEA, per germline. With V trimmed by 3 bases and J by 4 bases, 14 bases remained unmatched.

J is TRBJ2-3 and V is TRBV15; 8 bases are shared with TRBD2. CDR1 and CDR2 (germline): LNHNV, YYDKDF (reference sequence). The CDR3 consists of 17 residues. After removal of 1 base from V and 3 bases from J, the junction contained 9 bases not matched to a gene. As DNA, the CDR3 is TGTGCCACCAGCAGAGCCCGGGGGGGCCGTTTTACAGATACGCAGTATTTT. The encoded protein is CATSRARGGRFTDTQYF.

This clone was detected once. The V call is TRBV2, the J call TRBJ1-2, with D maybe TRBD1 (6 bases). V shed 4 bases and J shed 0 bases, with 12 bases lying between them. This CDR3 is built from 15 residues. From germline, CDR1 is SNHLY and CDR2 FYNNEI. CDR3: CASSGGQPTNYGYTF. CDR3 in DNA: TGTGCCAGCAGTGGCGGACAGCCGACTAACTATGGCTACACCTTC.

This clone was seen only once. The chain uses TRBV6-5 and TRBJ2-7, with a possible D match to TRBD1 (5 bases). CDR1 MNHEY and CDR2 SVGAGI come from the germline V gene. V lost 3 bases and J lost 7, with 10 bases in between. This CDR3 contains 12 residues. This CDR3 reads CASSYGAGEQYF. CDR3 in DNA: TGTGCCAGCAGTTATGGGGCCGGGGAGCAGTACTTC.

V and J are TRBV21-1 and TRBJ2-7. TRBV21-1 is termed a pseudogene. CDR3 length equals 15 residues. The CDR3 coding sequence is TGTGCCAGCAGGTGGTTAGTACACGTGTTAGACGAGCAGTACTTC. This codes for CASRWLVHVLDEQYF.

Here the CDR3 DNA reads TGTGCCAGCCGACACGGGGGGGGATGGCCAGATACGCAGTATTTT. Translation: CASRHGGGWPDTQYF. The chain is built from TRBV25-1 and TRBJ2-3; 8 positions match TRBD2. Germline V gene data show CDR1 as MGHDK and CDR2 as SYGVNS. The CDR3 covers 15 residues. Trimming cost V 8 bases and J 4 bases; bases outside gene matches: 11.

V is TRBV12-3 or TRBV12-4 and J is TRBJ1-2; possibly TRBD1 for D (5 bases). The CDR3 loop spans 12 amino acids. V shed 4 bases and J shed 2 bases, with 5 bases lying between them. The chain's CDR3 is CASSWGNYGYTF. CDR3 sequence (DNA): TGTGCCAGCAGTTGGGGGAACTATGGCTACACCTTC.

J is TRBJ1-1 and V is TRBV30, with D perhaps TRBD1 (6 bases). Trimming took 2 bases from V and 4 from J, leaving 11 bases between them. The CDR3 loop spans 13 amino acids. Germline values: CDR1 GTSNPN, CDR2 SVGIG (reference sequence). Here the CDR3 reads CAWSKQGSTEAFF. The CDR3 DNA is TGTGCCTGGAGTAAACAGGGATCCACTGAAGCTTTCTTT.

This chain connects TRBV6-5 to TRBJ1-5, with a tentative D call TRBD1 (5 bases). CDR1 is MNHEY and CDR2 is SVGAGI in the germline V gene. This CDR3 is 15 amino acids long. Deletions cut 6 bases from V and 2 bases from J, with 14 bases between. The CDR3 DNA reads TGTGCCAGCAGCCCCTTACGAGGGGGCAATCAGCCCCAGCATTTT. The encoded protein is CASSPLRGGNQPQHF.

The rearrangement joins TRBV5-6 to TRBJ1-1; D is undetermined. This CDR3 comprises 14 residues. CDR1 is SGHDT, CDR2 YYEEEE, per germline. V was pared by 0 bases and J by 0 bases, with 6 bases between. In DNA form, the CDR3 reads TGTGCCAGCAGCTTGGTGTCACTGAACACTGAAGCTTTCTTT. Translated: CASSLVSLNTEAFF.

This chain connects TRBV19 to TRBJ1-1, with 10 bases lining up with TRBD1. The CDR3 sequence is 15 residues long. Germline V CDR1 and CDR2: LNHDA, SQIVND (reference sequence). V was clipped by 7 bases and J by 6 bases; unmatched bases: 11. This CDR3 reads CASNRPGQGRAEAFF. For the CDR3, the DNA is TGTGCCAGTAACAGACCGGGACAGGGGCGGGCTGAAGCTTTCTTT.

This clone has a count of ten or more. V gene TRBV7-2 combines with J gene TRBJ1-2, with a tentative D call TRBD1 (5 bases). This CDR3 region has 14 residues. Germline V gives CDR1 SGHTA, CDR2 FQGNSA. Trimming cost V 3 bases and J 8 bases, with 16 bases left between them. The CDR3 protein is CASSLDMQGRGYTF. CDR3 bases: TGTGCCAGCAGCTTGGACATGCAGGGCCGGGGCTACACCTTC.

CDR3 coding DNA: TGTGCCAGCAGTGAAAGCGGACAGGGCTATGGCTACACCTTC. Encoded protein: CASSESGQGYGYTF. This chain links TRBV2 with TRBJ1-2; 8 nucleotides align to TRBD1. CDR1 and CDR2 from the germline V gene are SNHLY and FYNNEI. This CDR3 contains 14 residues. V lost 2 bases to trimming and J lost 4 bases; unmatched junction nucleotides: 3.

V usage is TRBV21-1 and J usage is TRBJ1-4; TRBD1 reflects the table's D call only, with no check against the DNA. TRBV21-1 constitutes a pseudogene. The CDR3 runs 15 residues. CDR3 sequence: CASSLRDRINEKLFF. CDR3 bases: TGTGCCAGCAGCCTTCGGGACAGAATAAATGAAAAACTGTTTTTT.